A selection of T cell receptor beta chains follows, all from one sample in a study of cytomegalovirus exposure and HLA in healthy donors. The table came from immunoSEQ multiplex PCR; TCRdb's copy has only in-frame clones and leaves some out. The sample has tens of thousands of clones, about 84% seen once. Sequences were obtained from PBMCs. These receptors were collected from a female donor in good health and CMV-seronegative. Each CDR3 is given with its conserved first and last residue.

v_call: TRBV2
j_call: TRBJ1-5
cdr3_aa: CASSENRLYRSNQPQHF

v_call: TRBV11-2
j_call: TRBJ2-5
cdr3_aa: CASAGTGGEETQYF

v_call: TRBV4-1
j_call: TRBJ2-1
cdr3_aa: CASSQLTGTVSIF

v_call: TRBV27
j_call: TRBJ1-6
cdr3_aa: CASSRTGSSNSPLHF

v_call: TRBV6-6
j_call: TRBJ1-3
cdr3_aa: CASSYGAGASGNTIYF

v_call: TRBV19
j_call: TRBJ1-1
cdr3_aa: CASSYRTMNTEAFF

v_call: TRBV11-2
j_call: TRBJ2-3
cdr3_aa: CASSLEPSVSTDTQYF

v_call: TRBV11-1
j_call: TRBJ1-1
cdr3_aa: CASSFGQVGIEAFF

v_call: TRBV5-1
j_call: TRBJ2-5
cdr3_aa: CASSLAIGRGTETQYF

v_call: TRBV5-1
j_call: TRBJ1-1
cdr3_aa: CASSLTSGTVMNTEAFF

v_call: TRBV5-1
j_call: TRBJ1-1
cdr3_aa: CASSLATGGNTEAFF

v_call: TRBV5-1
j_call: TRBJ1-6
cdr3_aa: CASSLRVFALGADSPLHF

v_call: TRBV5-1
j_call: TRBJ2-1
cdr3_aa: CASSKGQSYNEQFF

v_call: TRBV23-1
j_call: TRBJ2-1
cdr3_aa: CASSQSEQGAGYNEQFF

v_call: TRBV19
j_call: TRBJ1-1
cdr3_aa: CASRGQVPNTEAFF

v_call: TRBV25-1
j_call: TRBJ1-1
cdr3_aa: CASSEGGARTEAFF

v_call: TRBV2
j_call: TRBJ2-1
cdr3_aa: CASSVRRGVQEQFF

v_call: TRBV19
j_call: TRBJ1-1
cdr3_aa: CASSIGQGRMNTEAFF

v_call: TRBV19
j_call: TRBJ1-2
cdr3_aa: CASSIWGTGHYGYTF

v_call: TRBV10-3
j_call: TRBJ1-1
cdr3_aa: CAIRPPGQSTEAFF

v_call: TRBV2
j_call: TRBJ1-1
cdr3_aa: CASSANVCYAFF

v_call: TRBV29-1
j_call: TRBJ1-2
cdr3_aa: CSVQRGLDQGQDGYTF

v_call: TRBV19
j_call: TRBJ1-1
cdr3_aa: CASSLSGVMNTEAFF

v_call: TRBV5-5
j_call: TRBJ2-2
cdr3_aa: CASTEVVRGTGELFF

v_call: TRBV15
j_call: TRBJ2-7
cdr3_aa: CATSRGDPGEQYF

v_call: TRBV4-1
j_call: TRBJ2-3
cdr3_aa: CASSQGVVPSSDTQYF

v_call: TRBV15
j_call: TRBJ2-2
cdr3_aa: CATSRMQGIGATGELFF

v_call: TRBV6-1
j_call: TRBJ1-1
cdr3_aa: CASSLTGLVAFF

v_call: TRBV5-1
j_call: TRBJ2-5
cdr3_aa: CASSAQGIQETQYF

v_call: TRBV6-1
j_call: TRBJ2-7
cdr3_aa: CASSRGSGNSYEQYF

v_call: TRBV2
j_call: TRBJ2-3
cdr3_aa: CASIWAQPDTQYF

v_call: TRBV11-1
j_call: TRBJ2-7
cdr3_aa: CASSRQGRNEQYF

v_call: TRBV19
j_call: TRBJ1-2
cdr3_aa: CASSKAPSSSATGGYTF

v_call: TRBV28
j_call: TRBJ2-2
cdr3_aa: CATWTSGGSGELFF

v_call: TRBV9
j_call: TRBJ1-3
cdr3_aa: CASSFPQGAGGNTIYF

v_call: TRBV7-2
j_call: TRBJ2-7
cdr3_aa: CASSLNGGYEQYF

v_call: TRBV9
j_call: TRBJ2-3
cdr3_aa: CASSAGQGAIPRGTQYF

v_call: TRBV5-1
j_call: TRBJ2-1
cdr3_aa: CASSENAGLLVEQFF

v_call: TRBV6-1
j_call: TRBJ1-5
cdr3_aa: CASRQNSNQPQHF

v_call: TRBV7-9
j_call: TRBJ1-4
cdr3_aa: CASTEEEPNEKLFF

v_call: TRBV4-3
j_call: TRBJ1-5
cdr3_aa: CASSQGMAQPQHF

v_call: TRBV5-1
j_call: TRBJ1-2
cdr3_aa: CASSLKGDKPNYGYTF

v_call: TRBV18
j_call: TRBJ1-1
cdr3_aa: CASSPAGGVNTEAFF

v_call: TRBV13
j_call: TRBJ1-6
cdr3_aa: CASSLGRGDSPLHF

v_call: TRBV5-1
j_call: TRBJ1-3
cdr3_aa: CASSLGQNSGNTIYF

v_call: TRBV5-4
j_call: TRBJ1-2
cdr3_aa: CASSFRTGQRNGYTF

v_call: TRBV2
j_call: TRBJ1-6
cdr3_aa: CASSPGQGISPLHF

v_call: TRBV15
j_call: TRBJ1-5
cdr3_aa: CATSYRGLEWGNQPQHF

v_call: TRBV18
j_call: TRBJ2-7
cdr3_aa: CASSPSDTSYEQYF

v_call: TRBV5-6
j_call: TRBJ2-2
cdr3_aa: CASSSSRVRTGELFF

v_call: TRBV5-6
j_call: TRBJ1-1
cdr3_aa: CASSGQENTEAFF

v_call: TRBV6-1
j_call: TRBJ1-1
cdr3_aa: CASSARVRETEAFF